The 26 T cell receptor beta chains below come from one sample, sequenced in a study of tumor-infiltrating lymphocytes in primary liver carcinoma. Total RNA and DNA came together from roughly 20-30 mg of bulk tissue without cell sorting. Production of TCR beta cDNA used around 0.45 ug total RNA together with a constant-region primer. Three-round nested multiplex PCR performed with slightly modified ARM-PCR produced the TCR beta libraries. TRBV1-TRBV30 forward and Cbeta reverse primers drove the first two approximately 10-cycle rounds. TCRdb independently ran MiXCR on the multiplex PCR reads; one entry per CDR3 protein. The repertoire consists of approximately 110,000 distinct CDR3 sequences, with 60% to 80% occurring once and the leading ten covering around 8.2%. Sequencing used liver tumor tissue from sampling region 3. Subset denoted: tumor region T3, left-lateral pole. These TCRs come from a woman in her sixties with primary liver carcinoma and hepatitis B virus infection.

This clonotype was detected only a few times. This clone may be a read error of a much larger clone one base away. The chain uses TRBV28 and TRBJ2-7, with D unresolved. CDR3 length: 13 amino acids. The germline V gene encodes CDR1 MDHEN and CDR2 SYDVKM. The CDR3 DNA sequence: TGTGCCAGCAGTTCCATAAACTCCTACGACCAGTACTTC. Encoded protein: CASSSINSYDQYF. The full variable domain, in which reference TRBV28 and TRBJ2-7 provide the parts outside the CDR3, is DVKVTQSSRYLVKRTGEKVFLECVQDMDHENMFWYRQDPGLGLRLIYFSYDVKMKEKGDIPEGYSVSREKKERFSLILESASTNQTSMYLCASSSINSYDQYFGPGTRLTVT.

CDR3 sequence (DNA): TGTGCCTGGAGGACCACGGACCCAGCTATCTATGGCTACACCTTC. Translation gives CAWRTTDPAIYGYTF. The chain recombines TRBV30 with TRBJ1-2, with D hard to call. The V end was cut by 3 bases, the J end by 4 bases, with 18 bases between. The CDR3 sequence is 15 residues long. Germline V gene data show CDR1 as GTSNPN and CDR2 as SVGIG (reference sequence).

The chain joins TRBV29-1 to TRBJ1-2; D call uncertain. Trimming shortened V by 8 bases and J by 3 bases, and 10 bases separated the two germline ends. The CDR3 contains 11 residues. Germline CDR1 reads SQVTM; CDR2 reads ANQGSEA. CDR3 nucleotide sequence: TGCAGCCCAGCCCATGACTATGGCTACACCTTC. Its translation is CSPAHDYGYTF. The full variable domain, with the rest looked up from reference TRBV29-1 and TRBJ1-2, is SAVISQKPSRDICQRGTSLTIQCQVDSQVTMMFWYRQQPGQSLTLIATANQGSEATYESGFVIDKFPISRPNLTFSTLTVSNMSPEDSSIYLCSPAHDYGYTFGSGTRLTVV.

About this clonotype itself: The junction differs from germline at one of its ends, possibly a read error. CDR3 in amino acids: CANSFRAVTYGQYF. CDR3 DNA: TGTGCCAACAGCTTTCGAGCGGTGACCTACGGGCAGTACTTC. The chain joins TRBV11-1 to TRBJ2-7, with D possibly matching TRBD2 (5 bases). In germline, CDR1 is SGHAT, CDR2 FQDESV (reference sequence). CDR3 length: 14 amino acids. Together with reference TRBV11-1 and TRBJ2-7, the CDR3 gives the full variable domain: EAEVAQSPRYKITEKSQAVAFWCDPISGHATLYWYRQILGQGPELLVQFQDESVVDDSQLPKDRFSAERLKGVDSTLKIQPAELGDSAMYLCANSFRAVTYGQYFGPGTRLTVT.

The chain links TRBV4-2 to TRBJ2-4; tentatively, D is TRBD1 or TRBD2 (5 bases each). This CDR3 has 18 amino acids. Trimming pared 4 bases from V and 0 bases from J, leaving 19 bases between. The germline V gene has CDR1 LGHNA and CDR2 YNFKEQ. The CDR3 sequence is CASSRSYTIGTAKNIQYF. The DNA of the CDR3 is TGTGCCAGCAGCCGATCCTACACAATAGGGACAGCCAAAAACATTCAGTACTTC.

This clonotype has just a few counts. This may be a read error: a much more frequent sequence differs by one nucleotide. This chain joins TRBV7-9 and TRBJ1-1; D may be TRBD1 (6 bases). Germline V lookup: CDR1 SEHNR, CDR2 FQNEAQ (reference sequence). This CDR3 region has 14 residues. The CDR3 bases are TGTGCCAGCAGCTGGGACACAACCAACACTGAAGTTTTCTTT. Translated: CASSWDTTNTEVFF.

In its sample, this clonotype was seen many times. The rearrangement links TRBV29-1 to TRBJ2-7; 8 bases map to TRBD2. Germline V gene data show CDR1 as SQVTM and CDR2 as ANQGSEA. This CDR3 is built from 15 residues. Trimming removed 1 base from V and 3 bases from J; junction bases left unmatched: 8. The chain's CDR3 is CSVEGGRPPFYEQYF. The CDR3 region has the DNA TGCAGCGTTGAAGGCGGGAGGCCCCCATTCTACGAGCAGTACTTC.

As to this clonotype: This clone may be a read error of a much larger clone one base away. The rearrangement joins TRBV29-1 to TRBJ2-7; 12 nucleotides align to TRBD2. CDR1 and CDR2 from the germline V gene are SQVTM and ANQGSEA. V gave up 7 bases and J gave up 2 bases; unmatched junction bases: 6. The CDR3 has 14 residues. The CDR3: CSARLAGAPYEQYF. The CDR3 DNA sequence: TGCAGCGCCCGACTAGCGGGAGCACCCTACGAGCAGTACTTC.

In regard to this clonotype: A much larger clone differs from this one at a single base, so this may be a read error. CDR3 protein: CASRSLVSLGLKTEAFF. CDR3 in DNA: TGTGCCAGCAGATCCCTCGTGAGTTTGGGACTGAAGACTGAAGCTTTCTTT. The chain uses TRBV6-2 or TRBV6-3 and TRBJ1-1; D might be TRBD1 (5 bases). This CDR3 is 17 amino acids long. Germline V lookup: CDR1 MNHEY, CDR2 SVGEGT.

As regards this clonotype: One end of the junction varies from germline; a read error may be responsible. This rearrangement joins TRBV11-2 to TRBJ2-5; D possibly corresponds to TRBD2 (6 bases). The CDR3 spans 13 residues. Germline lookup yields CDR1 SGHAT and CDR2 FQNNGV. Here the CDR3 DNA reads TGTGCCAGCAGCCTAGATCGCGGGGAGTCCCAGTACTTC. It is translated as CASSLDRGESQYF.

For this clonotype: A read error is possible here, since a much larger clone lies one base away. The V call is TRBV7-9, the J call TRBJ2-2; 7 bases are shared with TRBD1. CDR1 is SEHNR, CDR2 FQNEAQ, per germline (reference sequence). The CDR3 loop spans 16 amino acids. The CDR3 coding sequence is TGTTCCAGCAGCTCCCCAGGGGGTCTAAACACCGGGGAGCTGTTTTTT. It encodes CSSSSPGGLNTGELFF.

As for this clonotype: An end of the junction differs from the germline gene, which may be a read error. The chain recombines TRBV29-1 with TRBJ2-5; the D gene could be TRBD1 or TRBD2 (6 bases each). Germline CDR1 and CDR2: SQVTM and ANQGSEA. This CDR3 is built from 13 residues. The chain's CDR3 is CNVVRDIQETQYF. Written as DNA, the CDR3 is TGCAACGTTGTGCGGGACATCCAAGAGACCCAGTACTTC.

The chain combines TRBV12-3 or TRBV12-4 with TRBJ1-1; D possibly corresponds to TRBD1 (5 bases). CDR3 length equals 14 residues. Trimming removed 3 bases at V and 10 bases at J, with 18 bases between. CDR3 residues: CASSLAGLNAVAFF. For the CDR3, the DNA is TGTGCCAGCAGTTTGGCAGGGCTGAACGCTGTAGCTTTCTTT.

The table lists this clonotype with many counts. V is TRBV4-1 and J is TRBJ2-7; D possibly corresponds to TRBD1 (6 bases). Trimming pared 3 bases from V and 6 bases from J, leaving 12 bases between. CDR1 is MGHRA and CDR2 is YSYEKL in the germline V gene. The CDR3 length is 13 residues. The CDR3: CASSQSRGVEQYF. The CDR3 DNA reads TGCGCCAGCAGCCAGTCCAGGGGAGTCGAGCAGTACTTC.

A note on this clonotype: A much larger clone lies one base from this, so it may be a read error. CDR3 DNA sequence: TGTGCCACCCTACTAGCGGGCACCTACAAGCAGTACTTC. It encodes CATLLAGTYKQYF. The V and J genes are TRBV10-3 and TRBJ2-7, with TRBD2 identical over 9 bases. The CDR3 runs 13 residues. Germline V lookup: CDR1 ENHRY, CDR2 SYGVKD.

This chain connects TRBV12-3 or TRBV12-4 to TRBJ1-5; a weak D match, TRBD1 (5 bases). The CDR3 covers 14 residues. V gave up 11 bases and J gave up 6 bases, with 20 bases separating them. This CDR3 reads CARIFGAGSQPQHF. The CDR3 nucleotides read TGTGCCCGCATTTTCGGGGCAGGTAGTCAGCCCCAGCATTTT.

V is TRBV11-2 and J is TRBJ2-3; 7 nucleotides match TRBD2. CDR3 length: 17 amino acids. V gave up 1 base and J gave up 14 bases; unmatched junction bases: 21. Germline V gene sequence: CDR1 SGHAT, CDR2 FQNNGV. As DNA, the CDR3 is TGTGCCAGCAGCTTAGGGGGACTAACGTACACGTTAGATATGCTGTATTTT. Translation: CASSLGGLTYTLDMLYF.

The chain carries TRBV28 and TRBJ2-7, with D tentatively TRBD1 or TRBD2 (5 bases each). Trimming shortened V by 9 bases and J by 2 bases, and 20 bases separated the two germline ends. CDR3 length: 15 amino acids. Germline assignment: CDR1 MDHEN and CDR2 SYDVKM. The CDR3 spells CARNGGLLLPYEQYF. CDR3 DNA sequence: TGTGCCAGGAATGGGGGTCTACTTCTCCCCTACGAGCAGTACTTC.

A note on this clonotype: At one end, the junction sequence differs from germline, possibly due to a read error. The chain uses TRBV6-5 and TRBJ2-7; D remains unclear. The CDR3 extends over 13 amino acids. Germline CDR1 and CDR2: MNHEY and SVGAGI. DNA of the CDR3: TGTGCCTGCAGTTCCTCACTTACCTACGAGCAGTATTTC. Encoded protein: CACSSSLTYEQYF.

This clonotype was seen only a few times. This may be a read error: a much more frequent sequence differs by one nucleotide. This chain uses TRBV30 with TRBJ2-7, with 7 bases aligning to TRBD2. The V and J ends lost 5 bases and 6 bases, in that order; junction bases with no gene match: 13. Germline V gene data show CDR1 as GTSNPN and CDR2 as SVGIG (reference sequence). The CDR3 runs 14 residues. In DNA form, the CDR3 reads TGTGCCTGGGCTTTAGCGGGCACTAGATGCGAGCAGTACTTC. Translating gives CAWALAGTRCEQYF.

This clonotype showed up just once. Relative to the germline gene, one junction end is altered; a read error may explain this. CDR3 sequence: CSAWDRGRFEHHF. Written as DNA, the CDR3 is TGCAGCGCCTGGGACAGAGGGCGCTTCGAGCACCACTTC. The rearrangement joins TRBV29-1 to TRBJ2-7; 7 bases are a match to TRBD1. The V gene's germline CDR1 is SQVTM and CDR2 ANQGSEA. CDR3 length equals 13 residues.

About this clonotype itself: An end of the junction differs from the germline gene, which may be a read error. The rearrangement joins TRBV11-2 to TRBJ1-6, with TRBD1 identical over 7 bases. The germline V gene encodes CDR1 SGHAT and CDR2 FQNNGV. This CDR3 comprises 16 residues. The CDR3 spells CASSIEGEGACSPLHF. CDR3 DNA sequence: TGTGCCAGCAGCATAGAGGGCGAGGGGGCGTGTTCACCCCTCCACTTT.

In regard to this clonotype: The junction shows a germline mismatch at one end, possibly a read error. CDR3 sequence (DNA): TGTGCCAACAGCGTAGGGGGACAGTATGGGGAAAAACTGTTTTTT. This codes for CANSVGGQYGEKLFF. The rearrangement uses TRBV9 and TRBJ1-4; 7 bases align to TRBD1. CDR3 length equals 15 residues. The germline V gene encodes CDR1 SGDLS and CDR2 YYNGEE.

As to this clonotype: This may be a read error, as it is one base from a much larger clone. The chain couples TRBV30 to TRBJ1-6, with a weak D call TRBD1 (6 bases). V shed 3 bases and J shed 14 bases, with 14 bases lying between them. The CDR3 is made up of 12 amino acids. The germline gives CDR1 GTSNPN, CDR2 SVGIG (reference sequence). CDR3 sequence reads: CAWRQGRSSLHF. The CDR3 nucleotides are TGTGCCTGGAGACAGGGAAGATCATCCCTCCACTTT. The full variable domain, in which reference TRBV30 and TRBJ1-6 provide the parts outside the CDR3, is SQTIHQWPATLVQPVGSPLSLECTVEGTSNPNLYWYRQAAGRGLQLLFYSVGIGQISSEVPQNLSASRPQDRQFILSSKKLLLSDSGFYLCAWRQGRSSLHFGNGTRLTVT.

This clonotype has at least ten counts. The chain carries TRBV5-1 and TRBJ2-2; D is ambiguous. CDR1 is SGHRS and CDR2 is YFSETQ in the germline V gene. The CDR3 is 15 residues long. The ends were cut back, 4 bases at V and 2 bases at J, with 12 bases in the middle. The CDR3 loop reads CASSPRTDNTGELFF. The CDR3 DNA reads as TGCGCCAGCAGCCCCCGGACCGATAACACCGGGGAGCTGTTTTTT.

As regards this clonotype: Given a much more abundant clone one base away, this may be a read error. The CDR3: CASSPNKRGTSTDTQYF. The CDR3 coding sequence is TGTGCCAGCAGTCCCAATAAGCGGGGGACTAGCACAGATACGCAGTATTTT. The chain is built from TRBV6-6 and TRBJ2-3, with 8 bases that match TRBD2. With V trimmed by 5 bases and J by 0 bases, 10 bases remained unmatched. The germline CDR1 and CDR2 sequences are MNHNY and SVGAGI (reference sequence). The length of the CDR3 is 17 residues.